These 4 T cell receptor beta chains came from one sample sequenced in a study of blood T cell repertoires in COVID-19. The protocol was immunoSEQ multiplex PCR, while the TCRdb copy is restricted to in-frame clones and leaves out a portion. The repertoire consists of approximately 65,000 clones, with more than 60% occurring once and the leading ten covering under 30%. Sequencing was carried out using peripheral blood. Receptors were obtained from a human donor in a cohort sampled during active COVID-19.

The gene calls are TRBV19 and TRBJ2-1, with D hard to call. The CDR3 is 15 residues long. Germline CDR1 LNHDA, CDR2 SQIVND (reference sequence). V lost 3 bases and J 0 bases, leaving 9 bases between the germline ends. CDR3 sequence reads: CASSMRHNSYNEQFF. The CDR3 region has the DNA TGTGCCAGTAGTATGCGGCACAACTCCTACAATGAGCAGTTCTTC.

The chain recombines TRBV29-1 with TRBJ1-2; D might be TRBD1 (6 bases). Germline values: CDR1 SQVTM, CDR2 ANQGSEA. This CDR3 is built from 15 residues. The V gene lost 0 bases and the J gene lost 6 bases, with 17 bases spanning the gap. In DNA form, the CDR3 reads TGCAGCGTTGAAGATCTAGGAACAGGGAAGGATGGCTACACCTTC. Its translation: CSVEDLGTGKDGYTF.

The V and J genes are TRBV5-4 and TRBJ2-2; TRBD2 agrees at 11 bases. V dropped 0 bases and J dropped 7; count of bases not matched to a gene: 5. There are 16 residues in the CDR3. Germline lookup yields CDR1 SGHNT and CDR2 YYREEE (reference sequence). CDR3 sequence reads: CASSLGSTSGVGELFF. CDR3 DNA sequence: TGTGCCAGCAGCTTGGGATCGACTAGCGGGGTCGGGGAGCTGTTTTTT.

The CDR3 coding sequence is TGTGCCAGCAGTACAGCGGGAGCGGGGGCCGAGCAGTACTTC. Residues: CASSTAGAGAEQYF. The V gene is TRBV28, the J gene TRBJ2-7; 8 bases fit TRBD2. Per germline, CDR1 MDHEN and CDR2 SYDVKM. This CDR3 region has 14 residues. V dropped 5 bases and J dropped 6; count of bases not matched to a gene: 9.